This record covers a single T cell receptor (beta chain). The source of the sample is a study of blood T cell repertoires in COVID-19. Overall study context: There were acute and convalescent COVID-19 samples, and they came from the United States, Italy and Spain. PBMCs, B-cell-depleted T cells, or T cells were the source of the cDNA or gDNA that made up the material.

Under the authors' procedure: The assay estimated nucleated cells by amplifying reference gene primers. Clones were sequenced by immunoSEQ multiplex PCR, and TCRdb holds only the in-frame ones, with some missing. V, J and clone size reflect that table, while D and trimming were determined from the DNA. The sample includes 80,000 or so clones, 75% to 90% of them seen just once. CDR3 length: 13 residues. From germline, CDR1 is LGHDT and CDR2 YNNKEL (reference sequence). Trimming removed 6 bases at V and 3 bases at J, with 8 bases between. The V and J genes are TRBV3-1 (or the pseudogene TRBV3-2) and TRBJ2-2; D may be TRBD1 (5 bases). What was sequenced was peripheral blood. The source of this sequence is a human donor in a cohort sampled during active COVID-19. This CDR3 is CASRVQDTGELFF. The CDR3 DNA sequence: TGTGCCAGCAGGGTACAGGACACCGGGGAGCTGTTTTTT.